Listed below are T cell receptor beta chains from one sample, sequenced in a study of CD8 T cells in Susac syndrome. TCRdb re-called the immunoSEQ multiplex PCR reads with MiXCR, one entry per CDR3 protein. The sample carries about 90,000 distinct CDR3 sequences, roughly 96% recorded once. The specimen sequenced was CD8+ T cells from PBMCs. The receptors derive from a human donor with Susac syndrome. Each CDR3 is given with its conserved first and last residue. Fields, in order: clone size, V gene, D gene, J gene, CDR3 protein, CDR3 DNA. D genes are given only for firm matches. Only part of the rows carry a size: once, few, many, or a class if the clone is expanded.

clone_size: few
v_call: TRBV20-1
d_call: .
j_call: TRBJ1-5
cdr3_aa: CSLARSLDQPQHF
cdr3_nt: TGCTCCTTGGCCCGGAGTCTTGATCAGCCCCAGCATTTT

clone_size: .
v_call: TRBV18
d_call: .
j_call: TRBJ2-3
cdr3_aa: CASSPHSTDTQYF
cdr3_nt: TGTGCCAGCTCACCCCACAGCACAGATACGCAGTATTTT

clone_size: once
v_call: TRBV27
d_call: .
j_call: TRBJ2-7
cdr3_aa: CASSSQVSSYEQYF
cdr3_nt: TGTGCCAGCAGTTCACAGGTGAGCTCCTACGAGCAGTACTTC

clone_size: .
v_call: TRBV20-1
d_call: TRBD1
j_call: TRBJ2-7
cdr3_aa: CSARDGTGSSYEQYF
cdr3_nt: TGCAGTGCTAGAGATGGGACAGGGAGCTCCTACGAGCAGTACTTC

clone_size: once
v_call: TRBV14
d_call: TRBD1
j_call: TRBJ2-2
cdr3_aa: CASSTRTGTGTGELFF
cdr3_nt: TGTGCCAGCAGCACCCGGACAGGGACTGGCACCGGGGAGCTGTTTTTT

clone_size: few
v_call: TRBV30
d_call: .
j_call: TRBJ2-7
cdr3_aa: CAWTGRTIEQYF
cdr3_nt: TGTGCCTGGACAGGTCGGACTATCGAGCAGTACTTC

clone_size: .
v_call: TRBV20-1
d_call: .
j_call: TRBJ2-7
cdr3_aa: CSANSGGLTGEQYF
cdr3_nt: TGCAGTGCTAATTCCGGGGGCTTAACCGGGGAGCAGTACTTC

clone_size: .
v_call: TRBV14
d_call: TRBD1
j_call: TRBJ1-4
cdr3_aa: CASSLRSGRDSEKLFF
cdr3_nt: TGTGCCAGCAGCCTCAGGTCGGGCAGGGACAGTGAAAAACTGTTTTTT

clone_size: .
v_call: TRBV29-1
d_call: .
j_call: TRBJ2-3
cdr3_aa: CSVCPGGFSGSSSTDTQYF
cdr3_nt: TGCAGCGTCTGCCCAGGGGGGTTTAGCGGGTCCTCTAGCACAGATACGCAGTATTTT

clone_size: .
v_call: TRBV20-1
d_call: .
j_call: TRBJ2-3
cdr3_aa: CSARAGRTTSTDTQYF
cdr3_nt: TGCAGTGCTAGAGCAGGGCGGACGACTAGCACAGATACGCAGTATTTT

clone_size: .
v_call: TRBV20-1
d_call: .
j_call: TRBJ2-5
cdr3_aa: CSGNGLGGGTETQYF
cdr3_nt: TGCAGTGGGAACGGCTTGGGCGGGGGCACAGAGACCCAGTACTTC

clone_size: .
v_call: TRBV3-1
d_call: TRBD1
j_call: TRBJ2-5
cdr3_aa: CASSQRQGAETQYF
cdr3_nt: TGTGCCAGCAGCCAGAGACAGGGGGCCGAGACCCAGTACTTC

clone_size: .
v_call: TRBV6-5
d_call: .
j_call: TRBJ1-6
cdr3_aa: CASTGRWTGSPLHF
cdr3_nt: TGTGCCAGCACCGGACGATGGACGGGTTCACCCCTCCACTTT

clone_size: once
v_call: TRBV20-1
d_call: .
j_call: TRBJ1-2
cdr3_aa: CSASPHLGGAEGLYGYTF
cdr3_nt: TGCAGTGCTAGCCCTCACTTGGGTGGCGCGGAAGGTCTATATGGCTACACCTTC

clone_size: .
v_call: TRBV6-2/TRBV6-3
d_call: .
j_call: TRBJ2-7
cdr3_aa: CASRTDYEQYF
cdr3_nt: TGTGCCAGCAGGACCGACTACGAGCAGTACTTC

clone_size: .
v_call: TRBV6-6
d_call: .
j_call: TRBJ2-3
cdr3_aa: CSHRGGETDTQYF
cdr3_nt: TGTTCCCACCGGGGCGGGGAAACAGATACGCAGTATTTT

clone_size: .
v_call: TRBV9
d_call: .
j_call: TRBJ2-5
cdr3_aa: CASSGGGRGPTQYF
cdr3_nt: TGTGCCAGCTCAGGGGGGGGCAGAGGGCCGACCCAGTACTTC

clone_size: .
v_call: TRBV7-9
d_call: .
j_call: TRBJ2-1
cdr3_aa: CASSLTLFGDEQFF
cdr3_nt: TGTGCCAGCAGCTTAACGCTTTTTGGGGATGAGCAGTTCTTC

clone_size: .
v_call: TRBV4-2
d_call: .
j_call: TRBJ1-5
cdr3_aa: CASSQEVRDQPQHF
cdr3_nt: TGTGCCAGCAGCCAAGAAGTACGGGATCAGCCCCAGCATTTT

clone_size: .
v_call: TRBV4-3
d_call: TRBD1
j_call: TRBJ1-2
cdr3_aa: CASSHAGGDGYTF
cdr3_nt: TGCGCCAGCAGCCATGCAGGGGGTGATGGCTACACCTTC